These 3 T cell receptor beta chains were sequenced from one sample in a study of Ad26.COV2.S vaccination and SARS-CoV-2 variants. The repertoire was sequenced with immunoSEQ multiplex PCR; TCRdb's copy has only in-frame clones and lacks some. The profile covers about 440,000 clones, with 90% appearing a single time and approximately 4.3% taken by the ten largest. The treatment is: 15 to 20 received Ad26.COV2.S at low or high dose, single or two shots; 5 received placebo; per-sample allocation not given. Repertoires come from day 63 after the first vaccine or placebo injection. Sample: peripheral blood, taken in a trial of Ad26.COV2.S vaccine versus placebo. The receptors were gathered from a person aged 18-65 years who received the Ad26.COV2.S COVID-19 vaccine or a placebo.

The chain links TRBV5-1 to TRBJ2-5, with D perhaps matching TRBD2 (6 bases). The CDR3 covers 13 residues. Germline CDR1 and CDR2: SGHRS and YFSETQ. Between the trimmed V and J ends, which lost 9 bases and 2 bases, there was a span of 14 bases. The CDR3 DNA reads as TGCGCCACCCAGGTAGCGGAACAAGAGACCCAGTACTTC. Translated, it gives CATQVAEQETQYF.

This clone was seen a single time. The genes are TRBV7-9 and TRBJ2-7; TRBD1 aligns across 12 bases. CDR3 length equals 16 residues. Per germline, CDR1 SEHNR and CDR2 FQNEAQ (reference sequence). Trimming at V came to 0 bases and at J to 4 bases, leaving 4 bases not matched to a gene. The CDR3 here is CASSLAGTGGRYEQYF. CDR3 coding DNA: TGTGCCAGCAGCTTAGCGGGGACAGGGGGCCGGTACGAGCAGTACTTC.

The CDR3 coding sequence is TGCGCCAGCAGCCAGCAGACTAGCGGGAGGGGGTCAGATACGCAGTATTTT. This translates into CASSQQTSGRGSDTQYF. This chain links TRBV4-1 with TRBJ2-3; TRBD2 aligns across 14 bases. The V and J ends lost 3 bases and 4 bases, in that order; junction bases with no gene match: 6. Germline values: CDR1 MGHRA, CDR2 YSYEKL. CDR3 length: 17 amino acids.